This TCR beta chain was profiled in a study of type 1 regulatory T cells. Study-wide results and caveats: Compared with non-type 1 regulatory T cells, type 1 regulatory T cells showed a more restricted TCR repertoire.

Germline-derived CDR1 and CDR2 are SGHTA and FQGNSA. V lost 5 bases and J 0 bases, leaving 11 bases between the germline ends. This CDR3 spans 15 amino acids. TCRdb independently ran MiXCR on the reads; one entry per CDR3 protein. The data hold tens of thousands of distinct CDR3 sequences, with approximately 60% observed a single time. The table lists this clonotype with a few counts. What it binds is not known. The TCR was taken from a human donor in good health. V gene TRBV7-2 combines with J gene TRBJ2-1; no clear D gene. The source material was cultured non-Tr1 T cells, either the whole culture or a sorted T cell fraction (not recorded which). The CDR3 DNA reads as TGTGCCAGCAGCCCGACTGCAAGCTCCTACAATGAGCAGTTCTTC. Translation: CASSPTASSYNEQFF.